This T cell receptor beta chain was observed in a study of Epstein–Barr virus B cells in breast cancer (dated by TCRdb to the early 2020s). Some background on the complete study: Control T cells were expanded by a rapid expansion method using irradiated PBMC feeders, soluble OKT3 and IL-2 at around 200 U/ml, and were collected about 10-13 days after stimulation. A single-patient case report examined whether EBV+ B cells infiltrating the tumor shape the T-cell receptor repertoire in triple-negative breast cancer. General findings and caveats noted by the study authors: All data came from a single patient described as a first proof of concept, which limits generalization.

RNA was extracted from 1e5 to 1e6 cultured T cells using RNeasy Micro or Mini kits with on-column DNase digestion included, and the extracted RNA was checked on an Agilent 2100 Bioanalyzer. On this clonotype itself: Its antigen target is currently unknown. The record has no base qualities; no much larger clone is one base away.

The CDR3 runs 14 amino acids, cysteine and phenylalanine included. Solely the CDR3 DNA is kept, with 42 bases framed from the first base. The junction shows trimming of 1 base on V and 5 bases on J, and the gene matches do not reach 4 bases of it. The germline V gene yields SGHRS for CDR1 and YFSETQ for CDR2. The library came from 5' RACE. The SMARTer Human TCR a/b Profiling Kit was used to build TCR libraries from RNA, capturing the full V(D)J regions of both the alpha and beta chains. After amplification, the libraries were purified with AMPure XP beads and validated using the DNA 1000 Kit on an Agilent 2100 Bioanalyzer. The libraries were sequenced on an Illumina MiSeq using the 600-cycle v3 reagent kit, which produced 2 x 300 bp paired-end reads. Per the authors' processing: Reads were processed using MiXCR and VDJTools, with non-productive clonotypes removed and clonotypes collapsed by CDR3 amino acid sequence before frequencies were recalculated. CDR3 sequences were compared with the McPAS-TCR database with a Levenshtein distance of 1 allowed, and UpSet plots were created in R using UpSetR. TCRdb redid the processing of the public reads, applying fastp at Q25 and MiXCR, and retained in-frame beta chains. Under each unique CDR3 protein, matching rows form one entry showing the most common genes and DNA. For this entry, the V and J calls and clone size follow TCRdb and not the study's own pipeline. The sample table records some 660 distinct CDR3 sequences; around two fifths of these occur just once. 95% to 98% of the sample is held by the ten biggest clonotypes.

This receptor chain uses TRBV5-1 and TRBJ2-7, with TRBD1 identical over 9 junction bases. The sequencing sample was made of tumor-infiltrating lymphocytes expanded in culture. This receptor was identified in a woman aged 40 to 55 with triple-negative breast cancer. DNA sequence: TGCGCCAGCAGCTTGACAGGGGGCGAGAACGAGCAGTACTTC. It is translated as CASSLTGGENEQYF.